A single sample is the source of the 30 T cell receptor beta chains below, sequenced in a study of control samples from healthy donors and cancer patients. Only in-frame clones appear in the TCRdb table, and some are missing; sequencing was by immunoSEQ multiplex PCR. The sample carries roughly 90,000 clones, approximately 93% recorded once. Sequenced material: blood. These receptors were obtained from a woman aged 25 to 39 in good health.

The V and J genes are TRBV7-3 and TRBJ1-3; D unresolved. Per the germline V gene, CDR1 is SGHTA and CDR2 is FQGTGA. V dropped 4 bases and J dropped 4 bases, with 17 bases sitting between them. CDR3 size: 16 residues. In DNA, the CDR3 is TGTGCCAGCAGCTCCGCCTGGGCGACGAAAGGAAACACCATATATTTT. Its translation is CASSSAWATKGNTIYF.

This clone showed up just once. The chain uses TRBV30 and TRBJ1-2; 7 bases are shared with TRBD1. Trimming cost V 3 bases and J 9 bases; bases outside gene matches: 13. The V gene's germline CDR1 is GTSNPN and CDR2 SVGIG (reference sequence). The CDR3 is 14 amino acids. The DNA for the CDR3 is TGTGCCTGGAGCCCATCTACCTCAGGGGGTCGCTACACCTTC. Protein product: CAWSPSTSGGRYTF.

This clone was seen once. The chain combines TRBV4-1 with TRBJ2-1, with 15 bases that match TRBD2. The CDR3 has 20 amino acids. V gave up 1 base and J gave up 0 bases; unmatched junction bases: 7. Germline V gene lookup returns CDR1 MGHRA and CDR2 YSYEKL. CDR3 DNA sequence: TGCGCCAGCAGCCAAGTGGGACTAGCGGGGGGTCCGAGCTCCTACAATGAGCAGTTCTTC. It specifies CASSQVGLAGGPSSYNEQFF.

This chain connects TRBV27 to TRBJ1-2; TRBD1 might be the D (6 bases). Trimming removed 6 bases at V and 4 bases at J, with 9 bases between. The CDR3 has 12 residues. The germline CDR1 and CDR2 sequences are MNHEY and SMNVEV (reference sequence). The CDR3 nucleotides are TGTGCCAGCAGAGGGGGGGGCTATGGCTACACCTTC. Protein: CASRGGGYGYTF.

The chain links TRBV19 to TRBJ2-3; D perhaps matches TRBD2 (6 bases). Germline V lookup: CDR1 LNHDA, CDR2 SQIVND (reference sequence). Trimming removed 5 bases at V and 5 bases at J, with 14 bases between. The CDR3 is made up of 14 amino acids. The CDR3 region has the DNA TGTGCCAGTAGTGGGGGACTCACAATAGATACGCAGTATTTT. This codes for CASSGGLTIDTQYF.

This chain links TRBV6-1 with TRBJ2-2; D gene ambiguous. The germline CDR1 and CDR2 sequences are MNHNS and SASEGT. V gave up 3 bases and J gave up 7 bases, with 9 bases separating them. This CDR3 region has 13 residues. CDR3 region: CASSDLGIGELFF. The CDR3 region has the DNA TGTGCCAGCAGTGACCTTGGGATCGGGGAGCTGTTTTTT.

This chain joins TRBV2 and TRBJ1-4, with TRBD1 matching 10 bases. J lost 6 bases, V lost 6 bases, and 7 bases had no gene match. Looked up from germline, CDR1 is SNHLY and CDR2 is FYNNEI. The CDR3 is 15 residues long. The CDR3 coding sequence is TGTGCCAGCAGAGAGGGACAGGGGTCTTATGAAAAACTGTTTTTT. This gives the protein CASREGQGSYEKLFF.

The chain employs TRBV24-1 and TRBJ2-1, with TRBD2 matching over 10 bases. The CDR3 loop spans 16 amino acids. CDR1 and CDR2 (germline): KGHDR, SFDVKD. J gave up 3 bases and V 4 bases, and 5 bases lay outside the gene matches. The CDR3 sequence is CATSDRLAGGYNEQFF. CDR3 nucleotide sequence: TGTGCCACCAGTGACCGACTAGCGGGTGGCTACAATGAGCAGTTCTTC.

Here the CDR3 reads CASSTGPSYEQYF. CDR3 in DNA: TGTGCCAGCAGTACGGGACCAAGCTACGAGCAGTACTTC. The V call is TRBV27, the J call TRBJ2-7, with D tentatively TRBD1 or TRBD2 (5 bases each). The CDR3 has 13 amino acids. Trimming removed 5 bases at V and 3 bases at J, with 11 bases between. Germline CDR1 is MNHEY and CDR2 is SMNVEV (reference sequence).

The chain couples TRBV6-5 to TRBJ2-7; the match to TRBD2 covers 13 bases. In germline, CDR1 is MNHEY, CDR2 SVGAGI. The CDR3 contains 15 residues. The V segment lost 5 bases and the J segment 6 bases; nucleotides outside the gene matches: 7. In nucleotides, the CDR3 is TGTGCCAGCAGTCCAGGACTAGCGGGAGTCTCCGAGCAGTACTTC. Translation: CASSPGLAGVSEQYF.

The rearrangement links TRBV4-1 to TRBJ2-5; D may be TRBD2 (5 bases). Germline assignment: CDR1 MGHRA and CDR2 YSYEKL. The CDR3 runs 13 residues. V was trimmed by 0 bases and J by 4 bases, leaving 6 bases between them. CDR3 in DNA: TGCGCCAGCAGCCAAGAGGGGAGAGAGACCCAGTACTTC. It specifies CASSQEGRETQYF.

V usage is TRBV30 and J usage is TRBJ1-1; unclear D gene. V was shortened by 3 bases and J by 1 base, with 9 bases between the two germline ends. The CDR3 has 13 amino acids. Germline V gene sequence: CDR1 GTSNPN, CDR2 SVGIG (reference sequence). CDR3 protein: CAWRPPRNTEAFF. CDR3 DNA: TGTGCCTGGAGGCCACCACGGAACACTGAAGCTTTCTTT.

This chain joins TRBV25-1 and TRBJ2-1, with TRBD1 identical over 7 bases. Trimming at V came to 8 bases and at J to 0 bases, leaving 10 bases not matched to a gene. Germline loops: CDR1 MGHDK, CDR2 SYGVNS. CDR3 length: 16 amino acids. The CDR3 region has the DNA TGTGCCAGCGGCCCGGGACAGCGAAGCTCCTACAATGAGCAGTTCTTC. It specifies CASGPGQRSSYNEQFF. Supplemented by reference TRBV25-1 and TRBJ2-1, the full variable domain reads EADIYQTPRYLVIGTGKKITLECSQTMGHDKMYWYQQDPGMELHLIHYSYGVNSTEKGDLSSESTVSRIRTEHFPLTLESARPSHTSQYLCASGPGQRSSYNEQFFGPGTRLTVL.

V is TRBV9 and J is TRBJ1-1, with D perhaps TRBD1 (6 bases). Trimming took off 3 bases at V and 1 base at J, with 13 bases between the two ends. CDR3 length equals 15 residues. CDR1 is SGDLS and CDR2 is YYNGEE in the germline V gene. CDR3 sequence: CASSATGQPNTEAFF. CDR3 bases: TGTGCCAGCAGCGCCACCGGACAGCCGAACACTGAAGCTTTCTTT. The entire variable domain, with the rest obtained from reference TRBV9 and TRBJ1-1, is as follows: DSGVTQTPKHLITATGQRVTLRCSPRSGDLSVYWYQQSLDQGLQFLIQYYNGEERAKGNILERFSAQQFPDLHSELNLSSLELGDSALYFCASSATGQPNTEAFFGQGTRLTVV.

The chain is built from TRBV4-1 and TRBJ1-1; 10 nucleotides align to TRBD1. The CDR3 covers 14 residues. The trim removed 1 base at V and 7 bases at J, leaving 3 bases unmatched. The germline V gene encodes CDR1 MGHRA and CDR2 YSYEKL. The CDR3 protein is CASSQGTGGYEAFF. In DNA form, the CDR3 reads TGCGCCAGCAGCCAAGGGACAGGGGGTTATGAAGCTTTCTTT.

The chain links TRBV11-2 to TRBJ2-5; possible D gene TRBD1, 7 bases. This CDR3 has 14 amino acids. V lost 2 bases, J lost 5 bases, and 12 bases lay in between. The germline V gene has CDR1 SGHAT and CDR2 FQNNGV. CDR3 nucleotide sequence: TGTGCCAGCAGCTTAAGCGCGGGACAGGAGACCCAGTACTTC. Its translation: CASSLSAGQETQYF.

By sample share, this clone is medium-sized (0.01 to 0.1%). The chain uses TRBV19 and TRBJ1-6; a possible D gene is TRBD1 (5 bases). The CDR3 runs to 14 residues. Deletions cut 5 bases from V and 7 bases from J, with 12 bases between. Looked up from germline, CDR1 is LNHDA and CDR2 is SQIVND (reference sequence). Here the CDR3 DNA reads TGTGCCAGTAGTCCCGCCAGGGTAAATTCACCCCTCCACTTT. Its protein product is CASSPARVNSPLHF.

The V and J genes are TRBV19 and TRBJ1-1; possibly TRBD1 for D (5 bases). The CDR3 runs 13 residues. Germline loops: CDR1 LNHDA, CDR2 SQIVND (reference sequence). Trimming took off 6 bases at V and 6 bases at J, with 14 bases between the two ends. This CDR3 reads CASRVPGGAEAFF. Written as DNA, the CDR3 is TGTGCCAGTAGGGTCCCGGGGGGGGCTGAAGCTTTCTTT.

The DNA of the CDR3 is TGCGCCAGCACGATCGGGGATCGGGAGACCCAGTACTTC. Translating gives CASTIGDRETQYF. The rearrangement uses TRBV5-1 and TRBJ2-5; D may be TRBD2 (5 bases). From germline, CDR1 is SGHRS and CDR2 YFSETQ. The CDR3 is 13 amino acids. V was cut by 6 bases and J by 5 bases, with 14 bases left in between.

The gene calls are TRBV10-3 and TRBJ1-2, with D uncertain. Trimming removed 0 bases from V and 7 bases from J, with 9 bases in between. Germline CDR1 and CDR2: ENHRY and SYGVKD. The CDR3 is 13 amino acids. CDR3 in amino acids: CAISESIRFGYTF. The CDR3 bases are TGTGCCATCAGTGAGTCGATTCGGTTTGGCTACACCTTC.

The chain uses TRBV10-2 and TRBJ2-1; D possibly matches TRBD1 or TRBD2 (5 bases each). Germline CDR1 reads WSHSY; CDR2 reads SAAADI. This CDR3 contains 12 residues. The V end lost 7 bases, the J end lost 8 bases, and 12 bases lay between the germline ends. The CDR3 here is CASMWGSDEQFF. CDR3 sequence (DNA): TGCGCCAGCATGTGGGGGAGCGATGAGCAGTTCTTC.

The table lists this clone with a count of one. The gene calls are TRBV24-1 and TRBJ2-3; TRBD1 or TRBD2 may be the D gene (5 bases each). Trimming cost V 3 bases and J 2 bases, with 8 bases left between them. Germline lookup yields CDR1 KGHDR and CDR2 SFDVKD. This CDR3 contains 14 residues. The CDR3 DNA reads TGTGCCACCAGTGATGAGGGGTCCACAGATACGCAGTATTTT. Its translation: CATSDEGSTDTQYF.

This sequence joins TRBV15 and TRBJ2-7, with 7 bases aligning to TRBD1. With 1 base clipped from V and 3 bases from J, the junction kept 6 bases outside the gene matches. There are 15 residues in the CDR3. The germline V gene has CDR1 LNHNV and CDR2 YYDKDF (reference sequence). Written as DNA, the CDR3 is TGTGCCACCAGCAGAGCAAAGGGGGCTTTCTACGAGCAGTACTTC. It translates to CATSRAKGAFYEQYF.

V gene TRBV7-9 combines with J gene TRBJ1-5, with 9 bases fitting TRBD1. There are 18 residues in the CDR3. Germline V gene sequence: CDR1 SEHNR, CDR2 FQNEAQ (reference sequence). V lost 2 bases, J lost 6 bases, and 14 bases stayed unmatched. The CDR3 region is CASSLTPYGTGFSQPQHF. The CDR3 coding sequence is TGTGCCAGCAGCTTAACCCCATACGGGACAGGGTTTAGTCAGCCCCAGCATTTT.

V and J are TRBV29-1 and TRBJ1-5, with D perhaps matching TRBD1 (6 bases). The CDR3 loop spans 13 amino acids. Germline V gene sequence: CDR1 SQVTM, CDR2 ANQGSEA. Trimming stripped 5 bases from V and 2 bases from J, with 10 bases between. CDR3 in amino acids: CSVLPGGNQPQHF. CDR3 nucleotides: TGCAGCGTTTTACCAGGGGGCAATCAGCCCCAGCATTTT.

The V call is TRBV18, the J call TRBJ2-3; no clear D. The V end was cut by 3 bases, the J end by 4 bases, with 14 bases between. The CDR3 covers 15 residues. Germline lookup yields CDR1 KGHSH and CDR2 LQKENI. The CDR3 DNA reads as TGTGCCAGCTCACCTGAGTATTTGAGGCCAGATACGCAGTATTTT. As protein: CASSPEYLRPDTQYF.

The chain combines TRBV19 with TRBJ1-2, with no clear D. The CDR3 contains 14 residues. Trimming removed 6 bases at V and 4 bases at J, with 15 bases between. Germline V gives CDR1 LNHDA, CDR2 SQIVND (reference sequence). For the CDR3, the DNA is TGTGCCAGTAGCCTAAGGGAGAACCGCTATGGCTACACCTTC. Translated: CASSLRENRYGYTF.

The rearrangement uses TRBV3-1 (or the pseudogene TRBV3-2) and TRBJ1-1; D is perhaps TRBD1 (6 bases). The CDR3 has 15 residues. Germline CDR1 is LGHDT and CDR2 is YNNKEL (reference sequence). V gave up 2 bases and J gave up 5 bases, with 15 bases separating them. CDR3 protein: CASSQIGQSGTEAFF. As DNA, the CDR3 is TGTGCCAGCAGCCAAATCGGACAGTCGGGTACTGAAGCTTTCTTT.

CDR3 sequence reads: CASSSTGGWNSPLHF. Here the CDR3 DNA reads TGTGCCAGTAGTAGTACAGGGGGCTGGAATTCACCCCTCCACTTT. V usage is TRBV19 and J usage is TRBJ1-6; TRBD1 agrees at 9 bases. J was trimmed by 7 bases and V by 4 bases; bases with no gene match: 5. This CDR3 has 15 amino acids. In germline, CDR1 is LNHDA, CDR2 SQIVND (reference sequence).

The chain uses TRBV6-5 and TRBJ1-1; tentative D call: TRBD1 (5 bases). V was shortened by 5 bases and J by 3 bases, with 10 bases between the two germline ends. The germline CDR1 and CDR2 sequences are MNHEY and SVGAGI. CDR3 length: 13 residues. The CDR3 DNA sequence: TGTGCCAGCAGTAGGCAGGGACACACTGAAGCTTTCTTT. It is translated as CASSRQGHTEAFF.